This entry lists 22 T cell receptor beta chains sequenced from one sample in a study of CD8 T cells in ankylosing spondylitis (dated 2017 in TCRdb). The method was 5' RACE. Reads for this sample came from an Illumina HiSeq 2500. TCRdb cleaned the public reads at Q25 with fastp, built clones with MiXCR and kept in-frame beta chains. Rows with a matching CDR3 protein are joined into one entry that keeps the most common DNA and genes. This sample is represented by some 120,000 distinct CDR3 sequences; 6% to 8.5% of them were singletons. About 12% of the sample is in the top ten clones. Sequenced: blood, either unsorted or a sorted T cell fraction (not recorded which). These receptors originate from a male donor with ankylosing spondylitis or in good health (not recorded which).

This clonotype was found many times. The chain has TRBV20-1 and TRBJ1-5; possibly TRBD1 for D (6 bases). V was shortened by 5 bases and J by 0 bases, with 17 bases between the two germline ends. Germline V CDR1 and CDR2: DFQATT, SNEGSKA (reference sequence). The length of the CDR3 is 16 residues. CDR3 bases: TGCAGTGCTTCTAGTGACAGGTACCATAGCAATCAGCCCCAGCATTTT. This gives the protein CSASSDRYHSNQPQHF.

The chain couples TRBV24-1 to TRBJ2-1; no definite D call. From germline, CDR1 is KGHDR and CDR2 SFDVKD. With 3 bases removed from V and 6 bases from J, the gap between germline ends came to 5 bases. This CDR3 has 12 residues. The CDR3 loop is CATSDQFNEQFF. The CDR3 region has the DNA TGTGCCACCAGTGATCAATTCAATGAGCAGTTCTTC.

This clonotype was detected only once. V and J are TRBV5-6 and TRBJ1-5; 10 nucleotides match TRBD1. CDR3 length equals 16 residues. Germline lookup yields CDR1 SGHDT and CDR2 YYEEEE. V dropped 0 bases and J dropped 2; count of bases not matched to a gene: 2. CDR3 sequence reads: CASSLAGQGGNQPQHF. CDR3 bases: TGTGCCAGCAGCTTGGCCGGACAGGGGGGCAATCAGCCCCAGCATTTT.

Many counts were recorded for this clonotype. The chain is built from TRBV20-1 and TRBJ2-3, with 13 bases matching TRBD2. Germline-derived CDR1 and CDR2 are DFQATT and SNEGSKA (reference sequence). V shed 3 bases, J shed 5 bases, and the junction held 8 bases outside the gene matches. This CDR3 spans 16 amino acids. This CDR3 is CSARPRTSGREDTQYF. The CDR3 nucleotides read TGCAGTGCTAGGCCGAGGACTAGCGGGAGAGAAGATACGCAGTATTTT.

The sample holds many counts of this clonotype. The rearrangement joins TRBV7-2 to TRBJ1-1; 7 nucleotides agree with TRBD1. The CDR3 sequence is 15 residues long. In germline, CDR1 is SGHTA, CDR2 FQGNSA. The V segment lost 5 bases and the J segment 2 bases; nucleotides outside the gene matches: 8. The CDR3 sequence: CASSKEGQANTEAFF. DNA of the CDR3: TGTGCCAGCAGCAAGGAAGGACAGGCTAACACTGAAGCTTTCTTT.

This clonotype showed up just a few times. The DNA for the CDR3 is TGCAGTGCTAGGTCTGGACTTGACTACAATGAGCAGTTCTTC. It yields the protein CSARSGLDYNEQFF. This sequence joins TRBV20-1 and TRBJ2-1, with D perhaps TRBD2 (5 bases). V lost 3 bases, J lost 3 bases, and 12 bases lay in between. The CDR3 consists of 14 residues. From germline, CDR1 is DFQATT and CDR2 SNEGSKA (reference sequence).

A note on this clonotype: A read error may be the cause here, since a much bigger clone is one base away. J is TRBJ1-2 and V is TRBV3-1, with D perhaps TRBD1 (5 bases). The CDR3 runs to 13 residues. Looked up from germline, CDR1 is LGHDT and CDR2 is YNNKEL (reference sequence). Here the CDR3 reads CASSQAGSNGSTF. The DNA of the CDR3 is TGTGCCAGCAGCCAAGCAGGGTCGAATGGCTCCACCTTC.

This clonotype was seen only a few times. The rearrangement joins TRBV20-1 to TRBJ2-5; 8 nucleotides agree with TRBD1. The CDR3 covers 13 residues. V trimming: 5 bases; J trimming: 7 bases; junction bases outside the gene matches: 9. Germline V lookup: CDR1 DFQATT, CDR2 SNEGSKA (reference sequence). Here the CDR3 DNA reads TGCAGTGCTCCCCGGACAGGGTCCAGGACCCAGTACTTC. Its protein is CSAPRTGSRTQYF.

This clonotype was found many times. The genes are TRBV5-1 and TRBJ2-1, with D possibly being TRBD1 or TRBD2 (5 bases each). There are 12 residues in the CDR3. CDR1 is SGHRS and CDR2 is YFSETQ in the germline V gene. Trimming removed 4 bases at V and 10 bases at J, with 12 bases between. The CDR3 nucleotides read TGCGCCAGCAGCCCATCCGAGGGGGAGCAGTTCTTC. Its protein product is CASSPSEGEQFF.

The CDR3 region is CAVRPDSGNTIYF. The DNA for the CDR3 is TGTGCCGTCCGGCCGGACTCTGGAAACACCATATATTTT. V and J are TRBV6-2 or TRBV6-3 and TRBJ1-3, with D unclear. Germline V gene lookup returns CDR1 MNHEY and CDR2 SVGEGT. The CDR3 has 13 amino acids. Trimming stripped 11 bases from V and 0 bases from J, with 11 bases between.

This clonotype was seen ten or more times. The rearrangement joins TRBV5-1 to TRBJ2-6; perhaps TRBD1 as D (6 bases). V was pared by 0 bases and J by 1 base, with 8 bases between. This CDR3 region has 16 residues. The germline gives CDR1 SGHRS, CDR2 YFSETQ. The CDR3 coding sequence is TGCGCCAGCAGCTTGGTAAGGGGGTCTGGGGCCAACGTCCTGACTTTC. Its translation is CASSLVRGSGANVLTF.

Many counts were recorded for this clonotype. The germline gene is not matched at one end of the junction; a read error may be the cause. The chain's CDR3 is CASSPDGGNQSQHF. The DNA for the CDR3 is TGCGCCAGCAGCCCGGATGGCGGCAATCAGTCCCAGCATTTT. The chain combines TRBV5-1 with TRBJ1-5, with D uncertain. The CDR3 is 14 amino acids. CDR1 is SGHRS, CDR2 YFSETQ, per germline.

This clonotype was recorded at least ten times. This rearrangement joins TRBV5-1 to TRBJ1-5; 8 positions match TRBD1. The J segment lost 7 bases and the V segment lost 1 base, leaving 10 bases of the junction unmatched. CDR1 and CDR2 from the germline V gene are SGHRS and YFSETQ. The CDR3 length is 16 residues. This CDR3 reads CASSLMAGGPQQPQHF. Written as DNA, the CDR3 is TGCGCCAGCAGCTTGATGGCAGGGGGCCCCCAACAGCCCCAGCATTTT.

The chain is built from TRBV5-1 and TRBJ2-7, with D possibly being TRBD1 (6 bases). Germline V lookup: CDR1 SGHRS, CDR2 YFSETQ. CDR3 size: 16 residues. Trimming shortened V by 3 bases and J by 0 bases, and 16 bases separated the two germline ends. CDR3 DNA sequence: TGCGCCAGCAGCTCGGACAGCCGCTATAGCTCCTACGAGCAGTACTTC. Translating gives CASSSDSRYSSYEQYF.

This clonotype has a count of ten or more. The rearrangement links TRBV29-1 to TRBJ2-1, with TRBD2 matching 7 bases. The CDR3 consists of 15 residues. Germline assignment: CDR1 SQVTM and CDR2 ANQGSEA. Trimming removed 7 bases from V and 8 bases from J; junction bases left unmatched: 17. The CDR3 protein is CSAAPGGNSIDEQFF. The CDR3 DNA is TGCAGCGCCGCCCCGGGGGGTAATTCCATCGATGAGCAGTTCTTC.

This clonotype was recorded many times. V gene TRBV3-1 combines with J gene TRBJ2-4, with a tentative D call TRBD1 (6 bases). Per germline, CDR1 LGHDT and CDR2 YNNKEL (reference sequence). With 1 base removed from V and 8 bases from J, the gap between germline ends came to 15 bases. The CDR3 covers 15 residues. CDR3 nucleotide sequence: TGTGCCAGCAGCCAAGTCGGGCAGGGGATGGACATTCAGTACTTC. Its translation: CASSQVGQGMDIQYF.

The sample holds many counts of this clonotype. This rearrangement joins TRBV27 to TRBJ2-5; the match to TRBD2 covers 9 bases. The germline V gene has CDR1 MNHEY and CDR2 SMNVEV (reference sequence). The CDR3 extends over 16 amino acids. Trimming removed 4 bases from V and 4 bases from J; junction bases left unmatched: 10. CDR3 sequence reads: CASSSGLALTPETQYF. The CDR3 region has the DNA TGTGCCAGCAGTTCAGGACTAGCGTTAACCCCAGAGACCCAGTACTTC.

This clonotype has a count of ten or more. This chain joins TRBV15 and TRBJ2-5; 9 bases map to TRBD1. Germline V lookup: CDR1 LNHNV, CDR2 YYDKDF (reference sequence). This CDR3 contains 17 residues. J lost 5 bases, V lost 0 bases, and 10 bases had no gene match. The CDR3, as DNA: TGTGCCACCAGCAGAGATCCGCCGACAGGGGGAATGGAGACCCAGTACTTC. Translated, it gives CATSRDPPTGGMETQYF.

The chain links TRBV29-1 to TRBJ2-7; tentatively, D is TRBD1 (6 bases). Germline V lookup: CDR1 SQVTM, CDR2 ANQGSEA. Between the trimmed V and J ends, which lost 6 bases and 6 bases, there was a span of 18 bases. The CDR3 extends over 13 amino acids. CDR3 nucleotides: TGCAGCGTAGGGACAAGGTCCGACGGCGAGCAGTACTTC. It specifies CSVGTRSDGEQYF.

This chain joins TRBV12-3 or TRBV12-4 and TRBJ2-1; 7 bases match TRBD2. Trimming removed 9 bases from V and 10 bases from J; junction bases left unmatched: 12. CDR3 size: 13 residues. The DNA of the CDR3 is TGTGCCAGTCTGGGGGGAGGGCCCGGGGAGCAGTTCTTC. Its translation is CASLGGGPGEQFF.

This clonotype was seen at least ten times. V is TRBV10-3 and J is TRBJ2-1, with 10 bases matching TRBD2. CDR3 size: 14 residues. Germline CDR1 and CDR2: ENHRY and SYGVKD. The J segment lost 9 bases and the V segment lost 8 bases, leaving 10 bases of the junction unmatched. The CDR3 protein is CAILRTSGIGEQFF. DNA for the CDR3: TGTGCCATCCTTAGGACTAGCGGCATCGGTGAGCAGTTCTTC.

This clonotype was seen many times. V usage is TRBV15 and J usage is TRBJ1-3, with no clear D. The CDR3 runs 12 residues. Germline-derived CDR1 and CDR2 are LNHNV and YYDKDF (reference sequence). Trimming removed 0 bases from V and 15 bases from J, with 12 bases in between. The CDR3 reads CATSRDHQPRYF. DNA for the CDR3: TGTGCCACCAGCAGAGATCATCAGCCCCGATATTTT.